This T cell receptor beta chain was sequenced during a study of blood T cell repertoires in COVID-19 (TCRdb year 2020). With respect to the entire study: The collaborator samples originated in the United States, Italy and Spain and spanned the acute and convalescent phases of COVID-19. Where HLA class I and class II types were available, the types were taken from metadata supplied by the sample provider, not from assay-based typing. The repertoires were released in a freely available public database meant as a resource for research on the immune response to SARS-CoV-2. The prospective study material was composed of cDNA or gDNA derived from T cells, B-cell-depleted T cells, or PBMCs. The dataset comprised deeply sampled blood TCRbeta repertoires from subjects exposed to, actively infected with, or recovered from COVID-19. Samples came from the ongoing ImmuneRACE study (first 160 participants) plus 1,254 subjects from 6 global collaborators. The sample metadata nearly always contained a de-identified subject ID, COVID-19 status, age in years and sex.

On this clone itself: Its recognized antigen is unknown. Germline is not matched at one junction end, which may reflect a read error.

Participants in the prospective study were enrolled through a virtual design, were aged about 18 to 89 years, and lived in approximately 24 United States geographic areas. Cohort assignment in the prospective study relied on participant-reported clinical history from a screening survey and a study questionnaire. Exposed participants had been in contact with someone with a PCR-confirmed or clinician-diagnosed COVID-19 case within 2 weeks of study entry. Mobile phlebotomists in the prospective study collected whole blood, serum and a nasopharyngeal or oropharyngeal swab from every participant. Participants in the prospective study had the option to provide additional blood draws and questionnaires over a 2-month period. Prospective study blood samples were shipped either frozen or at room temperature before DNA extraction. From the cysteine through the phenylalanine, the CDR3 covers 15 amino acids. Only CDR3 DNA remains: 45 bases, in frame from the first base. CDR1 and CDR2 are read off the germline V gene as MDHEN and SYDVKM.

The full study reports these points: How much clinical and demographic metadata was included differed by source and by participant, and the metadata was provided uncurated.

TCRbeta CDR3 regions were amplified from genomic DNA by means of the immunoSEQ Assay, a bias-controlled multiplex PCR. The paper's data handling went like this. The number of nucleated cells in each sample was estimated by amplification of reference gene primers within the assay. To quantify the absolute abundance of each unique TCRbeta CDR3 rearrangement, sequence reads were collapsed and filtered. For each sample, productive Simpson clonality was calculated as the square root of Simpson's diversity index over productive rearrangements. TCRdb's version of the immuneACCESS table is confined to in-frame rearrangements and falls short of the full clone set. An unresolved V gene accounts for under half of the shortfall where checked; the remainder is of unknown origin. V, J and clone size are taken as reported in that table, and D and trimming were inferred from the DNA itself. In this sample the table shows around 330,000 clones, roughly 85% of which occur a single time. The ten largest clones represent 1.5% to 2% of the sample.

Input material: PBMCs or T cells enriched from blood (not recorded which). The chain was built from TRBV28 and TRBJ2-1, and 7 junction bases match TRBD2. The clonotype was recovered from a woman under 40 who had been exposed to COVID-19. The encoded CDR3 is CASSSMRESSNEQFF. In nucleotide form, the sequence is TGTGCCAGCAGTTCGATGCGGGAGTCCTCCAATGAGCAGTTCTTC.